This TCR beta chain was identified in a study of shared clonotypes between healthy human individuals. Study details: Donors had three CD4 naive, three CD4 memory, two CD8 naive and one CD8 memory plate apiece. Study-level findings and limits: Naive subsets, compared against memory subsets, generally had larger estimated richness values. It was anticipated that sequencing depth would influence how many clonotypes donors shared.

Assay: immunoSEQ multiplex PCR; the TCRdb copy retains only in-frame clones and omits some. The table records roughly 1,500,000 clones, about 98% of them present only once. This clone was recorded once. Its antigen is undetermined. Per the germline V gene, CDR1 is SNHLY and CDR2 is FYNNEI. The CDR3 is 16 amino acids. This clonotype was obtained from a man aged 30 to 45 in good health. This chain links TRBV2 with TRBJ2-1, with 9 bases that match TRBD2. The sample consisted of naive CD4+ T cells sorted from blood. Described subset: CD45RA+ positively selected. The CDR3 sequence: CATPEALAGMMYEQFF. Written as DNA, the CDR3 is TGTGCAACACCTGAAGCCCTAGCGGGAATGATGTATGAGCAGTTCTTC.